The 12 T cell receptor beta chains given below trace back to one sample, sequenced in a study of blood T cell repertoires in COVID-19. Method: immunoSEQ multiplex PCR; TCRdb's copy keeps in-frame clones and lacks some. The table records more than 300,000 clones, around 90% of them present only once. Sequenced sample: peripheral blood. These receptors all stem from a woman under 30 who had recovered from COVID-19.

V gene TRBV5-5 combines with J gene TRBJ1-4; maybe TRBD1 (5 bases). The CDR3 is 14 amino acids. Germline V gives CDR1 SGHKS, CDR2 YYEKEE (reference sequence). The V gene lost 1 base and the J gene lost 7 bases, with 11 bases spanning the gap. The CDR3, as DNA: TGTGCCAGCAGCTTGTTGCCGGGGGGTGAAAAACTGTTTTTT. This translates into CASSLLPGGEKLFF.

This rearrangement joins TRBV12-3 or TRBV12-4 to TRBJ2-1, with TRBD1 matching over 7 bases. The V segment lost 6 bases and the J segment 8 bases; nucleotides outside the gene matches: 7. The CDR3 is 13 amino acids. The CDR3 DNA is TGTGCCAGCAGCCTGACAGGGTGGGATGAGCAGTTCTTC. Translating it yields CASSLTGWDEQFF.

This clone was seen only once. The chain couples TRBV18 to TRBJ1-1, with 7 bases identical to TRBD1. Germline V gene sequence: CDR1 KGHSH, CDR2 LQKENI. V lost 6 bases, J lost 5 bases, and 9 bases stayed unmatched. This CDR3 contains 14 residues. The CDR3 DNA is TGTGCCAGCTCCGCCCTAAGGGGGCAGACTGAAGCTTTCTTT. This gives the protein CASSALRGQTEAFF.

V is TRBV10-2 and J is TRBJ2-5; 11 nucleotides align to TRBD2. CDR3 length: 14 residues. With 8 bases clipped from V and 3 bases from J, the junction kept 5 bases outside the gene matches. From germline, CDR1 is WSHSY and CDR2 SAAADI. The CDR3 coding sequence is TGCGCCAGCGGAACTAGCGGGAGAGAAGAGACCCAGTACTTC. Residues: CASGTSGREETQYF.

V gene TRBV7-2 combines with J gene TRBJ2-1, with a possible D match to TRBD1 (5 bases). Germline V lookup: CDR1 SGHTA, CDR2 FQGNSA. V was cut by 5 bases and J by 10 bases, with 15 bases left in between. CDR3 length: 13 amino acids. CDR3 in DNA: TGTGCCAGCAGCCGCCTTTTCCCAGGGGAGCAGTTCTTC. Encoded protein: CASSRLFPGEQFF.

This clone has a single count. The chain has TRBV19 and TRBJ1-1, with D possibly being TRBD1 (6 bases). This CDR3 contains 13 residues. CDR1 LNHDA and CDR2 SQIVND come from the germline V gene (reference sequence). V was clipped by 2 bases and J by 12 bases, with 16 bases between them. CDR3 sequence (DNA): TGTGCCAGTAGTATAAGAAGGGCAGGGGAAACTTTCTTT. It is translated as CASSIRRAGETFF.

This clone was counted a single time. This rearrangement joins TRBV7-2 to TRBJ2-3, with 8 nucleotides matching TRBD2. This CDR3 comprises 18 residues. V shed 5 bases and J 0 bases; nucleotides not matched to a gene: 13. Per the germline V gene, CDR1 is SGHTA and CDR2 is FQGNSA. CDR3: CASSPGPYLAGSTDTQYF. As DNA, the CDR3 is TGTGCCAGCAGCCCCGGCCCGTACCTAGCGGGCAGCACAGATACGCAGTATTTT.

The V and J genes are TRBV7-2 and TRBJ2-1, with 11 bases lining up with TRBD2. The CDR3 loop spans 15 amino acids. The V segment lost 4 bases and the J segment 9 bases; nucleotides outside the gene matches: 8. Germline CDR1 reads SGHTA; CDR2 reads FQGNSA. CDR3 sequence (DNA): TGTGCCAGCAGCTCCCGACTAGCGGGACACAGTGAGCAGTTCTTC. It translates to CASSSRLAGHSEQFF.

V is TRBV27 and J is TRBJ1-1, with a tentative D call TRBD1 (6 bases). V lost 5 bases, J lost 1 base, and 14 bases lay in between. Germline V gene sequence: CDR1 MNHEY, CDR2 SMNVEV (reference sequence). The CDR3 has 15 residues. CDR3 sequence reads: CASSEGGRRNTEAFF. CDR3 in DNA: TGTGCCAGCAGTGAAGGGGGACGGAGGAACACTGAAGCTTTCTTT.

The chain employs TRBV6-2 or TRBV6-3 and TRBJ1-2; 9 bases align to TRBD1. Trimming cost V 2 bases and J 7 bases; bases outside gene matches: 8. The CDR3 extends over 15 amino acids. Germline V gene sequence: CDR1 MNHEY, CDR2 SVGEGT. The CDR3 sequence is CASSYTGQGITGYTF. CDR3 DNA sequence: TGTGCCAGCAGTTACACCGGACAGGGGATTACTGGCTACACCTTC.

V and J are TRBV9 and TRBJ2-1; D might be TRBD2 (5 bases). Germline V gene lookup returns CDR1 SGDLS and CDR2 YYNGEE. This CDR3 is built from 16 residues. Trimming removed 0 bases from V and 3 bases from J, with 13 bases in between. In DNA form, the CDR3 reads TGTGCCAGCAGCGTAGATGCTAGACTAAACTACAATGAGCAGTTCTTC. As protein: CASSVDARLNYNEQFF.

The V call is TRBV27, the J call TRBJ1-2, with D unclear. CDR3 length: 15 residues. The germline gives CDR1 MNHEY, CDR2 SMNVEV (reference sequence). V was trimmed by 6 bases and J by 4 bases, leaving 18 bases between them. The CDR3 DNA reads as TGTGCCAGCAGACCCGGGGTAGGGAACATCTATGGCTACACCTTC. It codes for CASRPGVGNIYGYTF.